A selection of T cell receptor beta chains follows, all from one sample in a study of cytomegalovirus exposure and HLA in healthy donors. The repertoire was sequenced with immunoSEQ multiplex PCR; TCRdb's copy has only in-frame clones and lacks some. The sample includes roughly 120,000 clones, 15% to 19% of them seen just once. Sequencing used PBMCs. These receptors were collected from a woman under 30 in good health and CMV-seronegative. The conserved cysteine and the conserved F or W are not part of the CDR3 here. Fields, in order: V gene, J gene, CDR3 protein.

TRBV9,TRBJ1-3,ASSPGRNTIY
TRBV5-6,TRBJ2-7,ASSPRSGGFYEQY
TRBV5-4,TRBJ1-1,ASSGPGHPNTEAF
TRBV6-1,TRBJ1-5,ASNLRGGQNQPQH
TRBV6-4,TRBJ1-1,ASSRTGEGTEAF
TRBV19,TRBJ2-7,ASSISGTPGGEQY
TRBV5-1,TRBJ2-3,ASSSQGVAGGSTDTQY
TRBV5-6,TRBJ2-3,ASSLVGGETQY
TRBV7-2,TRBJ1-1,ASSLRGQMNTEAF
TRBV2,TRBJ1-5,ASSGGGVGGNQPQH
TRBV7-3,TRBJ2-5,ASSLAGGETQY
TRBV4-2,TRBJ1-1,ASSRQGTEAF
TRBV30,TRBJ1-2,ACTQGGNGYT
TRBV28,TRBJ1-1,ASGDLNTEAF
TRBV2,TRBJ2-1,ATTLPNSYNEQF
TRBV12-5,TRBJ1-4,VSDRAALKEKLF
TRBV29-1,TRBJ2-7,SVETGTGGYEQY
TRBV9,TRBJ2-3,ASSVDGTPRGTDTQY
TRBV11-2,TRBJ2-3,ASSLPPGGVVANTQY
TRBV27,TRBJ1-2,ASSLRFGDGYT
TRBV4-1,TRBJ1-1,ASSQDARVGTEAF
TRBV7-8,TRBJ2-7,ASSPDRLYEQY
TRBV9,TRBJ2-1,ASRGGGEQF
TRBV5-6,TRBJ1-1,ASSSDRLFMNTEAF
TRBV27,TRBJ2-7,ASSLGRSSEQY
TRBV7-2,TRBJ1-4,ASSLVGTEKLF
TRBV28,TRBJ1-5,ASSSRSSPQH